The count of the clone carrying this T cell receptor (beta chain) is one. The sample belongs to a study of blood T cell repertoires in COVID-19. Seattle patient enrollment occurred during active infection, with longitudinal follow-up thereafter. The CDR3 loop spans 13 amino acids. CDR1 is MNHNS, CDR2 SASEGT, per germline. Trimming removed 2 bases at V and 5 bases at J, with 9 bases between. Per the study methods: Scientists estimated how many nucleated cells there were by amplifying reference gene primers. The method was immunoSEQ multiplex PCR; TCRdb's version includes in-frame clones alone and lacks a portion of them. V, J and clone size derive from that table, while D and trimming were established from the DNA sequence. The sample records 220,000 or so clones, roughly 80% being singletons.

The gene calls are TRBV6-1 and TRBJ2-5; no clear D gene. The TCR comes from a woman aged 80 or over with COVID-19, enrolled during active disease. Material for sequencing was peripheral blood. CDR3 sequence: CASSENPEETQYF. Here the CDR3 DNA reads TGTGCCAGCAGTGAAAACCCCGAGGAGACCCAGTACTTC.